A selection of T cell receptor beta chains follows, all from one sample in a study of vaccination and CD4 T cells after COVID-19. MiXCR, run by TCRdb on the PCR reads, gives a single entry per CDR3 protein. The sample shows about 12,000 distinct CDR3 sequences, 76% of them seen only once. No antigen is known for these receptors. Sequenced: CD4+ T cells from blood, cultured in vitro. The receptors originated from a human donor who had recovered from COVID-19. The CDR3 runs from the conserved cysteine through the conserved F or W.

v_call: TRBV24-1; j_call: TRBJ2-1; cdr3_aa: CASDGNNEQFF
v_call: TRBV4-3; j_call: TRBJ2-7; cdr3_aa: CASSQERGTTYEQYF
v_call: TRBV6-2/TRBV6-3; j_call: TRBJ1-2; cdr3_aa: CASSRPPRQGEGGYTF
v_call: TRBV7-9; j_call: TRBJ1-2; cdr3_aa: CASSLRGGDGYTF
v_call: TRBV19; j_call: TRBJ1-1; cdr3_aa: CASGAAPGRTEAFF
v_call: TRBV7-2; j_call: TRBJ1-2; cdr3_aa: CASSLHSTSYGYTF
v_call: TRBV6-1; j_call: TRBJ2-4; cdr3_aa: CASRDDRGNIQYF
v_call: TRBV11-2; j_call: TRBJ1-5; cdr3_aa: CASSPVSPHQPQHF
v_call: TRBV7-3; j_call: TRBJ2-3; cdr3_aa: CASSPWTGTDTQYF
v_call: TRBV20-1; j_call: TRBJ2-7; cdr3_aa: CSAREGLTSYEQYF
v_call: TRBV6-4; j_call: TRBJ2-1; cdr3_aa: CASSGPRGGRSVNEQFF
v_call: TRBV19; j_call: TRBJ1-5; cdr3_aa: CASTAGQILSNQPQHF
v_call: TRBV6-2/TRBV6-3; j_call: TRBJ1-5; cdr3_aa: CASSYYRVREEHQPQHF
v_call: TRBV27; j_call: TRBJ2-1; cdr3_aa: CASSFIPRAGGTNEQFF
v_call: TRBV20-1; j_call: TRBJ2-7; cdr3_aa: CSASPGVAGIYEQYF
v_call: TRBV20-1; j_call: TRBJ1-5; cdr3_aa: CSARDYRSNQPQHF
v_call: TRBV6-1; j_call: TRBJ2-3; cdr3_aa: CASSEAGRGTDTQYF
v_call: TRBV12-3/TRBV12-4; j_call: TRBJ1-5; cdr3_aa: CASSFPQGDQPQHF
v_call: TRBV7-2; j_call: TRBJ1-5; cdr3_aa: CASSFNTGNQPQHF
v_call: TRBV29-1; j_call: TRBJ1-1; cdr3_aa: CSVDLSGTATEAFF
v_call: TRBV5-4; j_call: TRBJ1-6; cdr3_aa: CASSFHGLNSPLHF
v_call: TRBV28; j_call: TRBJ1-6; cdr3_aa: CASRPHQGPTRSPLHF
v_call: TRBV29-1; j_call: TRBJ1-2; cdr3_aa: CSVEDYYGYTF
v_call: TRBV7-7; j_call: TRBJ2-2; cdr3_aa: CASSFHWTGGDTGELFF
v_call: TRBV6-1; j_call: TRBJ1-5; cdr3_aa: CASKRDGNQPQHF
v_call: TRBV12-3/TRBV12-4; j_call: TRBJ1-1; cdr3_aa: CASMGENTEAFF
v_call: TRBV20-1; j_call: TRBJ2-3; cdr3_aa: CSAPGNRGTDTQYF
v_call: TRBV20-1; j_call: TRBJ1-6; cdr3_aa: CSAAGINGYNSPLHF
v_call: TRBV7-6; j_call: TRBJ2-5; cdr3_aa: CASSLGGSETQYF
v_call: TRBV15; j_call: TRBJ1-5; cdr3_aa: CATSRPRGPQHF
v_call: TRBV18; j_call: TRBJ2-7; cdr3_aa: CASSPPSQPAYEQYF
v_call: TRBV6-1; j_call: TRBJ1-3; cdr3_aa: CASSEPANTIYF
v_call: TRBV6-2/TRBV6-3; j_call: TRBJ1-5; cdr3_aa: CASSLERQPQHF
v_call: TRBV7-9; j_call: TRBJ1-5; cdr3_aa: CASSLTGNQPQHF
v_call: TRBV5-6; j_call: TRBJ2-7; cdr3_aa: CASSLRGAPYEQYF
v_call: TRBV15; j_call: TRBJ2-7; cdr3_aa: CATSPTSGSYEQYF
v_call: TRBV6-1; j_call: TRBJ1-2; cdr3_aa: CASTGRITYGYTF